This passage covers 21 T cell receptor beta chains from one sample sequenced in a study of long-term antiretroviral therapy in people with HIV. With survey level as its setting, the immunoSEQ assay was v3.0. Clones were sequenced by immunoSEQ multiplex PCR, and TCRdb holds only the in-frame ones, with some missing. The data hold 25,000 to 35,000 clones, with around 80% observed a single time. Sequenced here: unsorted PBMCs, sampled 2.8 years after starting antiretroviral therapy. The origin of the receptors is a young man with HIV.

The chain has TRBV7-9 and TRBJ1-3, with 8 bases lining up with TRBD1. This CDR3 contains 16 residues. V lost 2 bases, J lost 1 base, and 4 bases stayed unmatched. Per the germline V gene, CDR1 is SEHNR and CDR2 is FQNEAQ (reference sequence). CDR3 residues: CASSLRTGKSGNTIYF. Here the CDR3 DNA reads TGTGCCAGCAGCTTAAGGACAGGGAAGTCTGGAAACACCATATATTTT.

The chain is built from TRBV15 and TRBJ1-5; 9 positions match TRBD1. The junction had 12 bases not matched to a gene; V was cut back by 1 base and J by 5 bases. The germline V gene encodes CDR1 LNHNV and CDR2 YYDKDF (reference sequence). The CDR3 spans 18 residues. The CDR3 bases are TGTGCCACCAGCAGAGGTCGTTCCGGGACAGGGACATATCAGCCCCAGCATTTT. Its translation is CATSRGRSGTGTYQPQHF.

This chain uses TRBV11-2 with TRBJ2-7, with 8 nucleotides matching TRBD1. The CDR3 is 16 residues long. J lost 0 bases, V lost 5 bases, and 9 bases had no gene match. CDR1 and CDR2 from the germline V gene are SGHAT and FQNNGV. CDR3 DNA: TGTGCCAGCAGCCCACCGGACAGGGCGAGCTCCTACGAGCAGTACTTC. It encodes CASSPPDRASSYEQYF. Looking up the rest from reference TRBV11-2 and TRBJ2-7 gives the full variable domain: EAGVAQSPRYKIIEKRQSVAFWCNPISGHATLYWYQQILGQGPKLLIQFQNNGVVDDSQLPKDRFSAERLKGVDSTLKIQPAKLEDSAVYLCASSPPDRASSYEQYFGPGTRLTVT.

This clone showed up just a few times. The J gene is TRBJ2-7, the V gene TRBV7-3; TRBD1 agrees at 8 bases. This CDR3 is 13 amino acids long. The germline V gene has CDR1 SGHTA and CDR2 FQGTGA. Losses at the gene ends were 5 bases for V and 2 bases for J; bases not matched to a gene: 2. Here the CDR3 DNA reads TGTGCCAGCAGCCCGGACAGGGCCTACGAGCAGTACTTC. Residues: CASSPDRAYEQYF.

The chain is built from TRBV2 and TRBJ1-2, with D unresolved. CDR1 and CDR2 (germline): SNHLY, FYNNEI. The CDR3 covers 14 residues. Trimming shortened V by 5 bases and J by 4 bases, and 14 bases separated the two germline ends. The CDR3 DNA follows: TGTGCCAGCAGTACTGAACAGAGGAGCTATGGCTACACCTTC. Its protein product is CASSTEQRSYGYTF.

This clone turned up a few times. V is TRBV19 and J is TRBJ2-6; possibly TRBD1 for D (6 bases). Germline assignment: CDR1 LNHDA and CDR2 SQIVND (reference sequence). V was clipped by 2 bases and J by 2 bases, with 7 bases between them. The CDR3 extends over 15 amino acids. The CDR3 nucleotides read TGTGCCAGTAGTATATCAGGGGCTGGGGCCAACGTCCTGACTTTC. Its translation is CASSISGAGANVLTF.

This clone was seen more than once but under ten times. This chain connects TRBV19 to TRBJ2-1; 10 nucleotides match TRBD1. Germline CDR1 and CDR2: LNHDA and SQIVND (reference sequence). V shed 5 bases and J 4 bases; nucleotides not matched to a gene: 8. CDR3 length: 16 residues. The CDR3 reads CASSSWLGQGYNEQFF. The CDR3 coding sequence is TGTGCCAGTAGTTCCTGGTTGGGACAGGGGTACAATGAGCAGTTCTTC.

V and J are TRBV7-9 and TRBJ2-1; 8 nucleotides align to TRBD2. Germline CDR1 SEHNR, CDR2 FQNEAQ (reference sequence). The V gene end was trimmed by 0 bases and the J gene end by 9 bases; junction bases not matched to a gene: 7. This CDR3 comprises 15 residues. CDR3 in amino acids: CASSLAFGRATEQFF. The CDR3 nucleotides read TGTGCCAGCAGCTTAGCGTTCGGGAGGGCCACTGAGCAGTTCTTC.

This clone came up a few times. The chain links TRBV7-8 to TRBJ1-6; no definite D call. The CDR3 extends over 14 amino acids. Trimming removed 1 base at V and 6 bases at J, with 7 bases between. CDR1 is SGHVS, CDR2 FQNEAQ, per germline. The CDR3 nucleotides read TGTGCCAGCAGCTTAGTACTCATTAATTCACCCCTCCACTTT. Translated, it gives CASSLVLINSPLHF.

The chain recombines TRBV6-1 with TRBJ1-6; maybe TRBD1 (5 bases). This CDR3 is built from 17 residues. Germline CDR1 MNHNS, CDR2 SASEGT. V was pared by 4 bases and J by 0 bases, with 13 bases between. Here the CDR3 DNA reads TGTGCCAGCAGTGCCCCGGGACGGACCTCCTATAATTCACCCCTCCACTTT. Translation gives CASSAPGRTSYNSPLHF.

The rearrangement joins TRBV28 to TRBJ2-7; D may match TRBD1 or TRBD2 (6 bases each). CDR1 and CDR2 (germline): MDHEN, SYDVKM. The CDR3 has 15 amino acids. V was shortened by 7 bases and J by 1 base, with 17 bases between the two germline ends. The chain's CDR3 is CASKEEGVRSYEQYF. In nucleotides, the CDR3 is TGTGCCAGCAAGGAGGAGGGGGTGAGGTCCTACGAGCAGTACTTC.

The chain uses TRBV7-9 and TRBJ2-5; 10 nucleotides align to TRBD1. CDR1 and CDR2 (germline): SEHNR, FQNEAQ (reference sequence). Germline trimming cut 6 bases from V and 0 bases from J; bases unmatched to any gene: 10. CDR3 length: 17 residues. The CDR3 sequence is CASSRRGGQGYQETQYF. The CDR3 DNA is TGTGCCAGCAGTCGCAGGGGGGGACAGGGGTACCAAGAGACCCAGTACTTC.

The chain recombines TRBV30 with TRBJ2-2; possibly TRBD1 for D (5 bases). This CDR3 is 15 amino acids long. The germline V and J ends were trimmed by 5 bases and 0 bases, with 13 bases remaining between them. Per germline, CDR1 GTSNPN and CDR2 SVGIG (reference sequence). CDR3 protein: CAWGSRESNTGELFF. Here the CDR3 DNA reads TGTGCCTGGGGATCCAGGGAATCGAACACCGGGGAGCTGTTTTTT. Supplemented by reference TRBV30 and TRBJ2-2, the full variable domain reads SQTIHQWPATLVQPVGSPLSLECTVEGTSNPNLYWYRQAAGRGLQLLFYSVGIGQISSEVPQNLSASRPQDRQFILSSKKLLLSDSGFYLCAWGSRESNTGELFFGEGSRLTVL.

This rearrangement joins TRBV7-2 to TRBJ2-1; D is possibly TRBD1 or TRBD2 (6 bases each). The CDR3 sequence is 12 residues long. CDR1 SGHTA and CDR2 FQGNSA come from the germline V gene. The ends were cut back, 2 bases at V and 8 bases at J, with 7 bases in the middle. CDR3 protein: CASSLRGDEQFF. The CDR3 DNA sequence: TGTGCCAGCAGCTTAAGGGGGGATGAGCAGTTCTTC.

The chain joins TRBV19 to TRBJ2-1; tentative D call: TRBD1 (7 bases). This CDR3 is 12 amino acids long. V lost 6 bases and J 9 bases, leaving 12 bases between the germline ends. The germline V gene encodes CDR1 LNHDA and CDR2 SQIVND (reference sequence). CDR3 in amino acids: CASSGQGGEQFF. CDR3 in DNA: TGTGCCAGTAGCGGCCAGGGGGGTGAGCAGTTCTTC.

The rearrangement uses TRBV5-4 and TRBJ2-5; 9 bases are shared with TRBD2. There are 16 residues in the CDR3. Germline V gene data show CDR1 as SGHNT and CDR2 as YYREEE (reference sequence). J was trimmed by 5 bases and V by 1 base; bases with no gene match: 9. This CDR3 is CASSLWAGGGAETQYF. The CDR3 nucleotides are TGTGCCAGCAGCTTGTGGGCTGGCGGGGGGGCTGAGACCCAGTACTTC.

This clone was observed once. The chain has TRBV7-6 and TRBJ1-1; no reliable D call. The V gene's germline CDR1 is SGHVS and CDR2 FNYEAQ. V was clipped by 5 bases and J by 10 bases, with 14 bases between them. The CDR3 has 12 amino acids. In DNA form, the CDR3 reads TGTGCCAGCAGCCCTCAAATGCCTACAGCTTTCTTT. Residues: CASSPQMPTAFF.

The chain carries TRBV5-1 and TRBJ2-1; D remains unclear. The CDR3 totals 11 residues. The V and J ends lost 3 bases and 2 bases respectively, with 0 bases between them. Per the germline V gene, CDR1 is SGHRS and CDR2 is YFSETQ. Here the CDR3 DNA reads TGCGCCAGCAGCTCCTACAATGAGCAGTTCTTC. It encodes CASSSYNEQFF.

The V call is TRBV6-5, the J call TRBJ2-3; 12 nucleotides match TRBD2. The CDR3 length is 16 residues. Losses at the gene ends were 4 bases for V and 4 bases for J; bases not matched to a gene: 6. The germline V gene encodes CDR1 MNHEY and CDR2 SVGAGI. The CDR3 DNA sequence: TGTGCCAGCAGTTTTCTAGCGGGGGGGCTGGCAGATACGCAGTATTTT. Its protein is CASSFLAGGLADTQYF.

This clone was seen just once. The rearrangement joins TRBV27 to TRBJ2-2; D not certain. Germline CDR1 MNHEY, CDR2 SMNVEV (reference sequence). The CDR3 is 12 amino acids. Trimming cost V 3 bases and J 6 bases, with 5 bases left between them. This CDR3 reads CASSLFAGELFF. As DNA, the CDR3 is TGTGCCAGCAGTTTGTTCGCCGGGGAGCTGTTTTTT.

DNA for the CDR3: TGTGCCAGTAGTATGGACAGGGGCGCGAACACTGAAGCTTTCTTT. Translation gives CASSMDRGANTEAFF. V and J are TRBV19 and TRBJ1-1; 9 positions match TRBD1. Germline trimming cut 3 bases from V and 1 base from J; bases unmatched to any gene: 3. CDR1 is LNHDA and CDR2 is SQIVND in the germline V gene (reference sequence). This CDR3 comprises 15 residues. The full variable domain, its missing parts supplied by reference TRBV19 and TRBJ1-1, is DGGITQSPKYLFRKEGQNVTLSCEQNLNHDAMYWYRQDPGQGLRLIYYSQIVNDFQKGDIAEGYSVSREKKESFPLTVTSAQKNPTAFYLCASSMDRGANTEAFFGQGTRLTVV.